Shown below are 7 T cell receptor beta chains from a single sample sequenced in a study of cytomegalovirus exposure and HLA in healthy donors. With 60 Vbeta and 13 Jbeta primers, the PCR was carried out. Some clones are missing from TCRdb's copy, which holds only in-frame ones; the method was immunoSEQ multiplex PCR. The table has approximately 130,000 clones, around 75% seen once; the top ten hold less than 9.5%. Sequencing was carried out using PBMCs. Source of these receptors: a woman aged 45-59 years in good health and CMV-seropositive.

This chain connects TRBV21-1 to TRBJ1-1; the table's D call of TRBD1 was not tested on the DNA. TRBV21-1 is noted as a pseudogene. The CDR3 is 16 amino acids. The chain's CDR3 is CASSKGLGQPNTEAFF. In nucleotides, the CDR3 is TGTGCCAGCAGCAAAGGATTGGGACAGCCGAACACTGAAGCTTTCTTT.

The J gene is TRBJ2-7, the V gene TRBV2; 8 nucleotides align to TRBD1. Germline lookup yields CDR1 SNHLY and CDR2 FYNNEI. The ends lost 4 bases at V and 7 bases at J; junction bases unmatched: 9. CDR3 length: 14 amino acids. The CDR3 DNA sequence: TGTGCCAGCAGTGCAGGGACAGGCCTGTGGGAGCAGTACTTC. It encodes CASSAGTGLWEQYF.

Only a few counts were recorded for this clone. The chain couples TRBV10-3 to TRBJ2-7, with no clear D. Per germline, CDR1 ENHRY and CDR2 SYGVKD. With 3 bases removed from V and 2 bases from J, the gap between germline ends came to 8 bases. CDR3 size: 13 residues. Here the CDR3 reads CAISDSEAYEQYF. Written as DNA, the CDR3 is TGTGCCATCAGTGATTCTGAGGCCTACGAGCAGTACTTC.

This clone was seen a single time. The CDR3 coding sequence is TGCGCCAGCAGTCACGGGACTAGCGGGAGTTTTTCCTACGAGCAGTACTTC. Amino acids: CASSHGTSGSFSYEQYF. J is TRBJ2-7 and V is TRBV5-1, with 14 bases aligning to TRBD2. J gave up 1 base and V 5 bases, and 8 bases lay outside the gene matches. The germline CDR1 and CDR2 sequences are SGHRS and YFSETQ. This CDR3 is 17 amino acids long. Variable domain in full (rest from reference TRBV5-1 and TRBJ2-7): KAGVTQTPRYLIKTRGQQVTLSCSPISGHRSVSWYQQTPGQGLQFLFEYFSETQRNKGNFPGRFSGRQFSNSRSEMNVSTLELGDSALYLCASSHGTSGSFSYEQYFGPGTRLTVT.

The CDR3, as DNA: TGTGCCAGCAGTTTAACGGCGGGACGCCAAGAGACCCAGTACTTC. Translation: CASSLTAGRQETQYF. The V call is TRBV27, the J call TRBJ2-5, with D perhaps TRBD2 (6 bases). The CDR3 runs 15 residues. Germline loops: CDR1 MNHEY, CDR2 SMNVEV (reference sequence). V lost 2 bases and J lost 1, with 11 bases in between.

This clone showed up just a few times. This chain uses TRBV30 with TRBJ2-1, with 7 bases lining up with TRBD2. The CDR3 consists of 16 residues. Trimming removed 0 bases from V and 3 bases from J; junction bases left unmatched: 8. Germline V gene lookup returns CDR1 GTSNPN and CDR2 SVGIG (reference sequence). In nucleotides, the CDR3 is TGTGCCTGGAGTGTACAAGGGCTAGCGGTCTACAATGAGCAGTTCTTC. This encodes CAWSVQGLAVYNEQFF.

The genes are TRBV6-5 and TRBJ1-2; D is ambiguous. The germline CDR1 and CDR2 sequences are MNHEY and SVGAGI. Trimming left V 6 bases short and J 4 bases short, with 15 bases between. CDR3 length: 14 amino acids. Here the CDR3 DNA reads TGTGCCAGCAGAGAGCCGGGCGCGGGCTATGGCTACACCTTC. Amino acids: CASREPGAGYGYTF.